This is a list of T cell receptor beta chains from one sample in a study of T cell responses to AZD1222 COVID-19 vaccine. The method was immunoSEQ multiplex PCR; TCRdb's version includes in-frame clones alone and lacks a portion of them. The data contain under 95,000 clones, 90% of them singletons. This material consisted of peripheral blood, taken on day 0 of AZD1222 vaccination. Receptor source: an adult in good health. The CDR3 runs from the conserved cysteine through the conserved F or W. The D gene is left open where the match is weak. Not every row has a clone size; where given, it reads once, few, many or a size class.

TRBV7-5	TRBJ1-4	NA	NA	CVRSFYRKNEKLFF	TGTGTCAGAAGCTTCTACAGAAAAAATGAAAAACTGTTTTTT
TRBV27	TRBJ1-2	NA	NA	CASRAPGWHGYTF	TGTGCCAGCAGGGCCCCAGGGTGGCATGGCTACACCTTC
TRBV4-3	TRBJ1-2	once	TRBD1	CASSHPGQANYGYTF	TGCGCCAGCAGCCATCCGGGACAGGCTAACTATGGCTACACCTTC
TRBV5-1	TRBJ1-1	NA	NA	CASSGDGRNTEAFF	TGCGCCAGCAGCGGGGACGGTCGGAACACTGAAGCTTTCTTT
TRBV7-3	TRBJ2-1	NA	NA	CASSQTTGLGNEQFF	TGTGCCAGCAGCCAGACGACAGGTCTTGGGAATGAGCAGTTCTTC
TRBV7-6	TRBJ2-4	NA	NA	CASSQDSKNIQYF	TGTGCCAGCAGCCAGGACAGCAAAAACATTCAGTACTTC
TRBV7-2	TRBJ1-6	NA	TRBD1	CASSQRQGRTPLHF	TGTGCCAGCAGCCAACGACAGGGGCGCACACCCCTCCACTTT
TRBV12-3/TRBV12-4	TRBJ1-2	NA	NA	CASTSGSYGYTF	TGTGCCAGCACCTCGGGCAGCTATGGCTACACCTTC
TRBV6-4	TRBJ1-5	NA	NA	CASSVPPRAAYRGNQPQHF	TGTGCCAGCAGTGTCCCGCCCCGGGCAGCCTATCGTGGCAATCAGCCCCAGCATTTT
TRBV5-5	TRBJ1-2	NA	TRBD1	CASSLLQGSVVYGYTF	TGTGCCAGCAGCCTCCTACAGGGGAGTGTGGTGTATGGCTACACCTTC
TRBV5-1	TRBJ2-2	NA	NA	CASRRGGAGGTGELFF	TGCGCCAGCAGACGTGGAGGGGCTGGAGGCACCGGGGAGCTGTTTTTT
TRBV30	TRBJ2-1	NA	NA	CAWSALRNEQFF	TGTGCCTGGTCGGCCCTTCGCAATGAGCAGTTCTTC
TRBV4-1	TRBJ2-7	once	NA	CASSVHGTDSYEQYF	TGCGCCAGCAGCGTTCATGGGACCGACTCCTACGAGCAGTACTTC
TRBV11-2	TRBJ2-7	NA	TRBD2	CASSLDRTSGGSYEQYF	TGTGCCAGCAGCTTAGATAGGACTAGCGGGGGCTCCTACGAGCAGTACTTC
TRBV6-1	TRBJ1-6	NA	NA	CASSEGADYNSPLHF	TGTGCCAGCAGTGAAGGGGCGGATTATAATTCACCCCTCCACTTT
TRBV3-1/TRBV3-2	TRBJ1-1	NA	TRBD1	CASSQSDRGQAFF	TGTGCCAGCAGCCAGTCGGACAGGGGGCAAGCTTTCTTT
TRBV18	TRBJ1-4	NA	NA	CASSPDPREKLFF	TGTGCCAGCTCACCAGACCCGCGTGAAAAACTGTTTTTT
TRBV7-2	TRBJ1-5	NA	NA	CASSLNQGRHGNQPQHF	TGTGCCAGCAGCTTAAATCAGGGTCGTCATGGCAATCAGCCCCAGCATTTT
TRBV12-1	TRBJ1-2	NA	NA	CASSWLDLPPYGYTF	TGTGCCAGCAGCTGGTTAGACCTACCCCCGTATGGCTACACCTTC
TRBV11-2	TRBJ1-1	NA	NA	CASTLPRSMNTEAFF	TGTGCCAGCACCCTCCCGCGGTCGATGAACACTGAAGCTTTCTTT